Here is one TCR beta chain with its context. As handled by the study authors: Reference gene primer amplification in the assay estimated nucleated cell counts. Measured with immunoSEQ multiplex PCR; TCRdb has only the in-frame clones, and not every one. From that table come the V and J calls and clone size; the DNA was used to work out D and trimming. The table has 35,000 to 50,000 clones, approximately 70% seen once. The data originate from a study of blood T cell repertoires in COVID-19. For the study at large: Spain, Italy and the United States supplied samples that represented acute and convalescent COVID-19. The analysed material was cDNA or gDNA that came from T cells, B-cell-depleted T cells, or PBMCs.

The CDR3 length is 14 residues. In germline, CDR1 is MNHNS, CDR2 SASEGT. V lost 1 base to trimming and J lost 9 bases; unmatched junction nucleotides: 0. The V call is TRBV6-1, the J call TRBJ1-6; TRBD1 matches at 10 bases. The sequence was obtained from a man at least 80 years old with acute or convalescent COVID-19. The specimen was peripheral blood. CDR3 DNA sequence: TGTGCCAGCAGTGAAGGACAGGGGGCTTCACCCCTCCACTTT. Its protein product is CASSEGQGASPLHF.